These T cell receptor beta chains were read from a single sample in a study of control samples from healthy donors and cancer patients. TCRdb keeps only in-frame clones here, not all; method: immunoSEQ multiplex PCR. The sample contains about 50,000 clones, over 85% of which appear only once. The material sequenced was PBMCs. These receptors were collected from a woman in her 50s with head and neck cancer. Both conserved end residues are part of each CDR3.

j_call v_call cdr3_aa
TRBJ2-3 TRBV5-1 CASSSGLAKSTDTQYF
TRBJ1-1 TRBV19 CASSLTWGSNTEAFF
TRBJ1-5 TRBV6-7 CASSYSLGRKQPQHF
TRBJ2-5 TRBV2 CASSLVNQETQYF
TRBJ1-2 TRBV2 CASSLQGDGYTF
TRBJ2-3 TRBV20-1 CSASRLAGPNTDTQYF
TRBJ1-4 TRBV19 CASSSRDIGEKLFF
TRBJ2-3 TRBV7-2 CASSPVVGRTDTQYF
TRBJ2-7 TRBV5-1 CASSLAPNTFSYEQYF
TRBJ1-4 TRBV6-4 CASSAGRAGTGIATNEKLFF
TRBJ2-3 TRBV4-1 CASSLGQDITDTQYF
TRBJ2-2 TRBV27 CASSLSGNTGELFF
TRBJ1-2 TRBV6-5 CASYTWGGTHGYTF
TRBJ2-7 TRBV7-2 CASSSPSGVRDEQYF
TRBJ2-7 TRBV7-3 CASNRTGWREQYF
TRBJ2-1 TRBV7-9 CASSRPGTGVRNEQFF
TRBJ1-6 TRBV6-5 CATNRGGNNSPLHF
TRBJ2-5 TRBV4-3 CASSQDGSSQETQYF